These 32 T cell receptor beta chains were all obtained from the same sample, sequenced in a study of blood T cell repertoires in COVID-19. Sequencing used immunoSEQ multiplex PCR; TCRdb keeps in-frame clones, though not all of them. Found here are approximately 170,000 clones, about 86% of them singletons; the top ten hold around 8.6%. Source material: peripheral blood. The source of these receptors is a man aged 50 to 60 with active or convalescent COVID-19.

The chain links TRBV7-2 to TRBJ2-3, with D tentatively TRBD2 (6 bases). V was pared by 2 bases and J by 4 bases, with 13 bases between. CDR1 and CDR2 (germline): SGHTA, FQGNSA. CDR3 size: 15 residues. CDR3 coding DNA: TGTGCCAGCAGCTTATTAGCGGCCGGCCCAGATACGCAGTATTTT. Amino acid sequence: CASSLLAAGPDTQYF.

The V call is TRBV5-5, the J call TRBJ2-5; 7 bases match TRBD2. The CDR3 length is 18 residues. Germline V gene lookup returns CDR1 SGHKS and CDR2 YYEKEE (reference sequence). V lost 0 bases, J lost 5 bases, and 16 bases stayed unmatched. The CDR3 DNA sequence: TGTGCCAGCAGCTTGGTGACCGACTCGTTGGGGGGAGGGGAGACCCAGTACTTC. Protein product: CASSLVTDSLGGGETQYF.

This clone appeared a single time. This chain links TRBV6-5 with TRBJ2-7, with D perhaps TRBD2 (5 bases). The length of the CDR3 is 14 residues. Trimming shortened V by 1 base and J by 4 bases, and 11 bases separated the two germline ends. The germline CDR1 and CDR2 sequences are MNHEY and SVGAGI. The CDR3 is CASSYLDYRYEQYF. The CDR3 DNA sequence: TGTGCCAGCAGTTACTTAGACTACCGATACGAGCAGTACTTC.

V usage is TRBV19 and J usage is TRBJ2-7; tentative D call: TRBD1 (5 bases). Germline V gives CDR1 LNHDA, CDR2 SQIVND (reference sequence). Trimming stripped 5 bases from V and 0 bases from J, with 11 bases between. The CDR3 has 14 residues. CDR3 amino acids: CASSSRAPSYEQYF. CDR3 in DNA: TGTGCCAGTAGTTCCAGGGCCCCCTCCTACGAGCAGTACTTC.

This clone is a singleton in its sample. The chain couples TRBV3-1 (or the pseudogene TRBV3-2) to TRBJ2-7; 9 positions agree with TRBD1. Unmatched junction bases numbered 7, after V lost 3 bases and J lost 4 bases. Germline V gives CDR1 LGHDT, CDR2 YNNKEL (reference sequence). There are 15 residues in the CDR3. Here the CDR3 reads CASSHPGQGIYEQYF. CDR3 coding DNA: TGTGCCAGCAGCCACCCAGGACAGGGGATATACGAGCAGTACTTC.

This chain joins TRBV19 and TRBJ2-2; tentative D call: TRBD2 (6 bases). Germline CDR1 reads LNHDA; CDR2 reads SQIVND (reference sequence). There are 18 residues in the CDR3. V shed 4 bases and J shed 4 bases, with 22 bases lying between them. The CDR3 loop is CASSRRGTSEPATGELFF. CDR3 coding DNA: TGTGCCAGTAGTAGGCGGGGCACTTCCGAACCAGCCACCGGGGAGCTGTTTTTT.

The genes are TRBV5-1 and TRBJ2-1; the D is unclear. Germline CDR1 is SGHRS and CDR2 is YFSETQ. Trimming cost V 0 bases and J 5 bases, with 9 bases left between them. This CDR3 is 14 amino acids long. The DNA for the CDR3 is TGCGCCAGCAGCTTGGTGCCAGAGGACAATGAGCAGTTCTTC. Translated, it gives CASSLVPEDNEQFF.

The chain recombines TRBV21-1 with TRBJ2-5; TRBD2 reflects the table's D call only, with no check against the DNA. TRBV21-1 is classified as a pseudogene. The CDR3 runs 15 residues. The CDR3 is CASSGDYRVRETQYF. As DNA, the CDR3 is TGTGCCAGCAGCGGGGACTACAGGGTTAGGGAGACCCAGTACTTC.

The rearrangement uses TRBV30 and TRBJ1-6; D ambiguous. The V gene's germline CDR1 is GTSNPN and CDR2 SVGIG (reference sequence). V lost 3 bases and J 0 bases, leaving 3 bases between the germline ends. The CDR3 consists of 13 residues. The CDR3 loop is CAWSSSYNSPLHF. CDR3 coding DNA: TGTGCCTGGAGCAGCTCCTATAATTCACCCCTCCACTTT.

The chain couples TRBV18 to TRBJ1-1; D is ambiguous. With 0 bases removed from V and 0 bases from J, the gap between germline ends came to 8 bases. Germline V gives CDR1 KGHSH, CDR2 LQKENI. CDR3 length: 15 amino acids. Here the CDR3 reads CASSPPRKMNTEAFF. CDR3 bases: TGTGCCAGCTCACCACCGCGGAAAATGAACACTGAAGCTTTCTTT.

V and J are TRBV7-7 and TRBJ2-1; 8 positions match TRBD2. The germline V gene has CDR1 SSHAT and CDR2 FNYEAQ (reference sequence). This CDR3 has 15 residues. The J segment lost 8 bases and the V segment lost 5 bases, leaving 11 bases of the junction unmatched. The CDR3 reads CASSLTGTRNDEQFF. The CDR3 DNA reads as TGTGCCAGCAGCCTAACCGGGACTAGAAACGATGAGCAGTTCTTC.

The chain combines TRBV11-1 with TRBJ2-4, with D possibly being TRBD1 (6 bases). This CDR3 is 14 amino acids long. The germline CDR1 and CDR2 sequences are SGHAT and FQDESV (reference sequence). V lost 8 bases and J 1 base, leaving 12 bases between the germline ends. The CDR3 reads CASAGVLAKNIQYF. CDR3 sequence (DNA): TGTGCCAGCGCAGGGGTTCTTGCCAAAAACATTCAGTACTTC.

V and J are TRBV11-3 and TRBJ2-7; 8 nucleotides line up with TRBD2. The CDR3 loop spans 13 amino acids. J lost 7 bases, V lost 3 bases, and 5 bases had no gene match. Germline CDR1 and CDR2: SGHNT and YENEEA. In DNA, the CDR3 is TGTGCCAGCAGCTTCGGGGGGGAGGGTGAGCAGTACTTC. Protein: CASSFGGEGEQYF.

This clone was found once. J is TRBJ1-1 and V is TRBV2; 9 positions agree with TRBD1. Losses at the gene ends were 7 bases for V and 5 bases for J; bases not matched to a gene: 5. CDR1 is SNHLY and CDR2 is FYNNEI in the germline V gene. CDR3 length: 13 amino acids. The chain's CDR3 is CASIGQGRTEAFF. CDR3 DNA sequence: TGTGCCAGCATTGGACAGGGGAGAACTGAAGCTTTCTTT.

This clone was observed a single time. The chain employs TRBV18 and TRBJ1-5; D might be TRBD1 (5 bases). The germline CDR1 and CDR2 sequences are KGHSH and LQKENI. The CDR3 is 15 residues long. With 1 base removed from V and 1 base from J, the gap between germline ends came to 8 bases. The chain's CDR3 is CASSPQGSSNQPQHF. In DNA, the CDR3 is TGTGCCAGCTCACCACAGGGGTCCAGCAATCAGCCCCAGCATTTT.

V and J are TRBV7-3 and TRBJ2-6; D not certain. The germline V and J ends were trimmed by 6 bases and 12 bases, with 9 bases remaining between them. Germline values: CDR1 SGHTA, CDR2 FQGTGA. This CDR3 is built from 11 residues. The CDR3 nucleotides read TGTGCCAGCAGTTCCTCTCGCGTCCTGACTTTC. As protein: CASSSSRVLTF.

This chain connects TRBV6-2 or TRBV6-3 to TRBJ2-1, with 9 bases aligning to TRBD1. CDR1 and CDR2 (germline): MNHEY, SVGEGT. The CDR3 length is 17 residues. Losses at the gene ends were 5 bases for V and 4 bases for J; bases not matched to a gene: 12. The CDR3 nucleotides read TGTGCCAGCAGTCCACTAATGGGACAGGGACAATACAATGAGCAGTTCTTC. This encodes CASSPLMGQGQYNEQFF.

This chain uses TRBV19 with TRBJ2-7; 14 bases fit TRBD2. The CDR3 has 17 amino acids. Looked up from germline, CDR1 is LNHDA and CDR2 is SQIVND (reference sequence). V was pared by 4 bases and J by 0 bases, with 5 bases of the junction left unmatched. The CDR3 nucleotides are TGTGCCAGTAGTAGGGGGACTAGCGGGAGTAACTCCTACGAGCAGTACTTC. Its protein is CASSRGTSGSNSYEQYF.

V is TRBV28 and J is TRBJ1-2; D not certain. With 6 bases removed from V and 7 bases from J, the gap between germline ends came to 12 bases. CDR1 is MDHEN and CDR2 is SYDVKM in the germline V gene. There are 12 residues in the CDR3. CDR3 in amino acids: CASSPGGSGYTF. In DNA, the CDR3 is TGTGCCAGCAGCCCAGGAGGATCTGGCTACACCTTC.

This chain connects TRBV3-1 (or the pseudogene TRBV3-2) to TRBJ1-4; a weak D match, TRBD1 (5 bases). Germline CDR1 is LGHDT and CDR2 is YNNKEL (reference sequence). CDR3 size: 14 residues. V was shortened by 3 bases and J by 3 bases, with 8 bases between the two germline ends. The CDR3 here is CASSQQGSNEKLFF. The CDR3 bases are TGTGCCAGCAGCCAGCAGGGCTCTAATGAAAAACTGTTTTTT.

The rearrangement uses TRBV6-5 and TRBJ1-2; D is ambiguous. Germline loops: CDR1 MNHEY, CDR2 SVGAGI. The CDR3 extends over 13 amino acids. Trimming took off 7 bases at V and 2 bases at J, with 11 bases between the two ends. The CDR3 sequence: CASTESVNYGYTF. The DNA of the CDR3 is TGTGCCAGCACCGAGAGCGTAAACTATGGCTACACCTTC.

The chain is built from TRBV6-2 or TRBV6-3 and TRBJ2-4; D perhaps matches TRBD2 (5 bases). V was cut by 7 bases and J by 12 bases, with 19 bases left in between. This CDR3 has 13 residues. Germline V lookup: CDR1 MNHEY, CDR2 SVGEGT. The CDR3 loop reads CASIPGRGGNQYF. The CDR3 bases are TGTGCCAGCATCCCCGGACGGGGTGGGAATCAGTACTTC.

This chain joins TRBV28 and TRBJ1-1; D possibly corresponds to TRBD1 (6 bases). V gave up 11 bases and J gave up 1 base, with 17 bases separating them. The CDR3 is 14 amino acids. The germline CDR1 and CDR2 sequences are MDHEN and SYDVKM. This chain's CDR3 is CAHGGRGGNTEAFF. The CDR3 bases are TGTGCCCATGGGGGGCGCGGGGGGAACACTGAAGCTTTCTTT.

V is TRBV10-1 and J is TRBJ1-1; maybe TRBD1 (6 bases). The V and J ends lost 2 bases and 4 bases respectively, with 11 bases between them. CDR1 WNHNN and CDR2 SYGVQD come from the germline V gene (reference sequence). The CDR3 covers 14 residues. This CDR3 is CASSETGRGTEAFF. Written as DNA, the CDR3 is TGCGCCAGCAGTGAGACAGGGAGGGGCACTGAAGCTTTCTTT.

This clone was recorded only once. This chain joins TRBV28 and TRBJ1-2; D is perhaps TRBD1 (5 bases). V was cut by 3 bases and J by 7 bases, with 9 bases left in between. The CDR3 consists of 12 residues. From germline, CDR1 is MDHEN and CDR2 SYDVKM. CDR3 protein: CASSLQGGGYTF. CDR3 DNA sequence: TGTGCCAGCAGTTTGCAGGGTGGTGGCTACACCTTC.

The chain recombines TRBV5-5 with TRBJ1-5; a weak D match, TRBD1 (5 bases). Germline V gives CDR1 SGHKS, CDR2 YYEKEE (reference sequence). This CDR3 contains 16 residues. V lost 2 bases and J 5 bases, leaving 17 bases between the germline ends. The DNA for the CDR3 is TGTGCCAGCAGCTTATACAGGAGTTCAGGAGATCAGCCCCAGCATTTT. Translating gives CASSLYRSSGDQPQHF.

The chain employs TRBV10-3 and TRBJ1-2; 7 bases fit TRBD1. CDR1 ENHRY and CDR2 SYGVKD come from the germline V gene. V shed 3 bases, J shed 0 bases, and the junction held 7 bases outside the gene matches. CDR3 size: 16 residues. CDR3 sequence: CAISETQGVTNYGYTF. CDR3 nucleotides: TGTGCCATCAGTGAAACTCAGGGGGTAACTAACTATGGCTACACCTTC.

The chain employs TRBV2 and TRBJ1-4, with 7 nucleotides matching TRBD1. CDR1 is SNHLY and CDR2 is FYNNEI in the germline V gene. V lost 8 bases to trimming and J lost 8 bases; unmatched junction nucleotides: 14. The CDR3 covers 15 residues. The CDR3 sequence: CASLPSQGELEKLFF. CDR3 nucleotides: TGTGCCAGCCTGCCCTCCCAGGGGGAATTAGAAAAACTGTTTTTT.

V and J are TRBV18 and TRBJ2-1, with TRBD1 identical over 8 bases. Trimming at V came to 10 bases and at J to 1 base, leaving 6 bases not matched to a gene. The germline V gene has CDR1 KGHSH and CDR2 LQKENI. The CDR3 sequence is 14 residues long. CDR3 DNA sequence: TGTGCCACCAACAGGGGGGATTCCTACAATGAGCAGTTCTTC. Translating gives CATNRGDSYNEQFF.

CDR3 coding DNA: TGTGCCAGTACTACGGTTGGAGCTAGCAATCAGCCCCAGCATTTT. Its protein is CASTTVGASNQPQHF. The gene calls are TRBV19 and TRBJ1-5, with D hard to call. V was trimmed by 7 bases and J by 0 bases, leaving 13 bases between them. CDR1 is LNHDA, CDR2 SQIVND, per germline (reference sequence). This CDR3 has 15 amino acids.

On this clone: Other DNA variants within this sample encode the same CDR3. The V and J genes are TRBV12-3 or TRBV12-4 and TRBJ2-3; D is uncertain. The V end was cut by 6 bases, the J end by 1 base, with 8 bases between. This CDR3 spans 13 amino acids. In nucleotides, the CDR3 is TGTGCCAGCAGCTATGGAGGCACAGATACGCAGTATTTT. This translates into CASSYGGTDTQYF.

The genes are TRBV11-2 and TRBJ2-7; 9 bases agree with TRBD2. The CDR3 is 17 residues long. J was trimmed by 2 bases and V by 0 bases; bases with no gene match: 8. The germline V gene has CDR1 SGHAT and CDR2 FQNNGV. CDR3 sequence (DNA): TGTGCCAGCAGCTTAGATGTAGCGGCGGGAGGGCCCTACGAGCAGTACTTC. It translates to CASSLDVAAGGPYEQYF. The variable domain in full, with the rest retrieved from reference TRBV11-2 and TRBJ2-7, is EAGVAQSPRYKIIEKRQSVAFWCNPISGHATLYWYQQILGQGPKLLIQFQNNGVVDDSQLPKDRFSAERLKGVDSTLKIQPAKLEDSAVYLCASSLDVAAGGPYEQYFGPGTRLTVT.